Listed below are T cell receptor beta chains from one sample, sequenced in a study of T cell responses to AZD1222 COVID-19 vaccine. Data came from immunoSEQ multiplex PCR; TCRdb stores just in-frame clones and leaves some out. The repertoire consists of about 120,000 clones, with approximately 88% occurring once and the leading ten covering less than 4.5%. Sequences were derived from peripheral blood, sampled on day 0 of AZD1222 vaccination. The receptor source for this set is an adult in good health. CDR3s leave out the opening cysteine and the closing phenylalanine or tryptophan. Each record gives: CDR3 protein, V gene, J gene, CDR3 length.

CDR3aa: ASSTTGSVLETQY; v_gene: TRBV5-6; j_gene: TRBJ2-5; len: 13
CDR3aa: ASRSGTGIYEQY; v_gene: TRBV3-1/TRBV3-2; j_gene: TRBJ2-7; len: 12
CDR3aa: SVGQGAYEQY; v_gene: TRBV29-1; j_gene: TRBJ2-7; len: 10
CDR3aa: ASSPGEPGVSSGNTIY; v_gene: TRBV7-8; j_gene: TRBJ1-3; len: 16
CDR3aa: ASSQVKGAGDEKLF; v_gene: TRBV4-3; j_gene: TRBJ1-4; len: 14
CDR3aa: ASSQVGNIQY; v_gene: TRBV14; j_gene: TRBJ2-4; len: 10
CDR3aa: ASSSYLEDTQY; v_gene: TRBV7-2; j_gene: TRBJ2-3; len: 11
CDR3aa: ASSESGTGDNQPQH; v_gene: TRBV25-1; j_gene: TRBJ1-5; len: 14
CDR3aa: ASSSPMRNTEAF; v_gene: TRBV7-9; j_gene: TRBJ1-1; len: 12
CDR3aa: ASSLVAGLGETQY; v_gene: TRBV7-2; j_gene: TRBJ2-5; len: 13
CDR3aa: ASSFDRGRHEQY; v_gene: TRBV6-5; j_gene: TRBJ2-7; len: 12
CDR3aa: SVQTGAQEKLF; v_gene: TRBV29-1; j_gene: TRBJ1-4; len: 11
CDR3aa: SVFSTVGGLYEQY; v_gene: TRBV29-1; j_gene: TRBJ2-7; len: 13
CDR3aa: AISGPGAAF; v_gene: TRBV10-3; j_gene: TRBJ1-1; len: 9
CDR3aa: ASSPRTGEDYGYT; v_gene: TRBV7-9; j_gene: TRBJ1-2; len: 13
CDR3aa: ASSPGVGVETQY; v_gene: TRBV7-7; j_gene: TRBJ2-5; len: 12
CDR3aa: ASSSHPTGVKNIQY; v_gene: TRBV19; j_gene: TRBJ2-4; len: 14
CDR3aa: ASSQDRNFLGYGYT; v_gene: TRBV4-3; j_gene: TRBJ1-2; len: 14
CDR3aa: ASSPPSGSTDTQY; v_gene: TRBV18; j_gene: TRBJ2-3; len: 13
CDR3aa: ASSQIVADPGPLH; v_gene: TRBV3-1/TRBV3-2; j_gene: TRBJ1-6; len: 13
CDR3aa: ASSLLGTLSDTQY; v_gene: TRBV14; j_gene: TRBJ2-3; len: 13
CDR3aa: ASSLDSGGNQPQH; v_gene: TRBV7-2; j_gene: TRBJ1-5; len: 13
CDR3aa: ASSPPQGFGGYT; v_gene: TRBV18; j_gene: TRBJ1-2; len: 12
CDR3aa: ASSVSTDTQY; v_gene: TRBV5-1; j_gene: TRBJ2-3; len: 10
CDR3aa: ASSVVGTGDPYGYT; v_gene: TRBV9; j_gene: TRBJ1-2; len: 14
CDR3aa: ASSVVVGNNYGYT; v_gene: TRBV9; j_gene: TRBJ1-2; len: 13
CDR3aa: ASSPPRTGRGNQPQH; v_gene: TRBV18; j_gene: TRBJ1-5; len: 15
CDR3aa: ASSPRGRPQGEKLF; v_gene: TRBV3-1/TRBV3-2; j_gene: TRBJ1-4; len: 14
CDR3aa: AISESGTAKNTIY; v_gene: TRBV10-3; j_gene: TRBJ1-3; len: 13
CDR3aa: ASSRTSGGRRNSGELF; v_gene: TRBV7-9; j_gene: TRBJ2-2; len: 16
CDR3aa: ASNLRGKPNNEQF; v_gene: TRBV19; j_gene: TRBJ2-1; len: 13
CDR3aa: ASSWAGGGTDTQY; v_gene: TRBV7-2; j_gene: TRBJ2-3; len: 13
CDR3aa: ASSLNSGTADYGYT; v_gene: TRBV18; j_gene: TRBJ1-2; len: 14
CDR3aa: ASSPDGAGNEKLF; v_gene: TRBV5-5; j_gene: TRBJ1-4; len: 13
CDR3aa: ASSPGTANYGYT; v_gene: TRBV7-3; j_gene: TRBJ1-2; len: 12
CDR3aa: ASRGLAMAGELF; v_gene: TRBV3-1/TRBV3-2; j_gene: TRBJ2-2; len: 12
CDR3aa: ASSLDRGEETQY; v_gene: TRBV5-4; j_gene: TRBJ2-5; len: 12
CDR3aa: ASSRLAGATGTDTQY; v_gene: TRBV5-6; j_gene: TRBJ2-3; len: 15
CDR3aa: ASSLGRGRGYNEQF; v_gene: TRBV11-3; j_gene: TRBJ2-1; len: 14
CDR3aa: ASRYRDRGIGAGELF; v_gene: TRBV7-9; j_gene: TRBJ2-2; len: 15